These 8 T cell receptor beta chains share one sample of origin, sequenced in a study of OX40 agonist ivuxolimab in advanced cancers. The data were produced by immunoSEQ multiplex PCR, yet TCRdb's version contains in-frame clones alone and is incomplete. The data hold some 97,000 clones, with about nine tenths observed a single time. The sequenced sample was CD4+ or CD8+ T cells sorted from blood, obtained in a trial of the OX40 agonist ivuxolimab. These TCRs come from an adult with an advanced solid tumor such as melanoma, head and neck, liver or kidney cancer.

The V call is TRBV6-5, the J call TRBJ2-3, with a tentative D call TRBD1 (6 bases). CDR1 and CDR2 (germline): MNHEY, SVGAGI. Trimming took off 7 bases at V and 3 bases at J, with 11 bases between the two ends. The CDR3 covers 13 residues. DNA of the CDR3: TGTGCCAGCAAAGCACAGGGAACAGATACGCAGTATTTT. This codes for CASKAQGTDTQYF.

The chain is built from TRBV7-9 and TRBJ2-7; 9 positions match TRBD1. The CDR3 length is 15 residues. J was trimmed by 4 bases and V by 5 bases; bases with no gene match: 9. Germline lookup yields CDR1 SEHNR and CDR2 FQNEAQ (reference sequence). In nucleotides, the CDR3 is TGTGCCAGCAGCCACCGGTTAGGGACAGGGTACGAGCAGTACTTC. Its translation is CASSHRLGTGYEQYF.

There are a few counts of this clone. This chain connects TRBV7-2 to TRBJ2-7, with 8 bases matching TRBD2. CDR3 size: 15 residues. The V and J ends lost 5 bases and 1 base, in that order; junction bases with no gene match: 7. Germline CDR1 SGHTA, CDR2 FQGNSA. The CDR3 coding sequence is TGTGCCAGCAGCCCGGGACTAGTTGAATCCTACGAGCAGTACTTC. Protein product: CASSPGLVESYEQYF.

The gene calls are TRBV6-5 and TRBJ2-1; tentatively, D is TRBD1 (5 bases). V gave up 5 bases and J gave up 4 bases, with 12 bases separating them. Germline CDR1 and CDR2: MNHEY and SVGAGI. The CDR3 extends over 14 amino acids. As DNA, the CDR3 is TGTGCCAGCAGTGGCTTGGGGCGTTACAATGAGCAGTTCTTC. Translated, it gives CASSGLGRYNEQFF.

This clone was seen a handful of times. The chain combines TRBV28 with TRBJ1-5; 9 bases are a match to TRBD1. Germline V gene sequence: CDR1 MDHEN, CDR2 SYDVKM. V lost 8 bases to trimming and J lost 8 bases; unmatched junction nucleotides: 4. The CDR3 runs to 12 residues. This CDR3 is CASGTGLKPQHF. In DNA form, the CDR3 reads TGTGCCAGCGGGACAGGGCTAAAGCCCCAGCATTTT. Using reference TRBV28 and TRBJ1-5 for the parts outside the CDR3, the full variable domain is DVKVTQSSRYLVKRTGEKVFLECVQDMDHENMFWYRQDPGLGLRLIYFSYDVKMKEKGDIPEGYSVSREKKERFSLILESASTNQTSMYLCASGTGLKPQHFGDGTRLSIL.

The V and J genes are TRBV28 and TRBJ1-2; tentative D call: TRBD1 (6 bases). V gave up 8 bases and J gave up 7 bases, with 14 bases separating them. Germline V lookup: CDR1 MDHEN, CDR2 SYDVKM. This CDR3 region has 12 residues. CDR3 DNA sequence: TGTGCCAGCGGGCAGGGGTGGGGTGGCTACACCTTC. Protein sequence: CASGQGWGGYTF.

DNA of the CDR3: TGTGCCAGCAGCTTAGGGGACAGGTACAATGAGCAGTTCTTC. Amino acids: CASSLGDRYNEQFF. The chain is built from TRBV7-2 and TRBJ2-1, with TRBD1 identical over 8 bases. This CDR3 is 14 amino acids long. Trimming took 1 base from V and 4 from J; bases not matched to a gene: 0. Looked up from germline, CDR1 is SGHTA and CDR2 is FQGNSA.

The chain links TRBV7-8 to TRBJ1-5; D remains ambiguous. The CDR3 runs 13 residues. V shed 7 bases and J shed 6 bases, with 13 bases lying between them. Looked up from germline, CDR1 is SGHVS and CDR2 is FQNEAQ. Here the CDR3 DNA reads TGTGCCAGCACTCTAGGGATTAGTCAGCCCCAGCATTTT. It is translated as CASTLGISQPQHF. Using reference TRBV7-8 and TRBJ1-5 for the parts outside the CDR3, the full variable domain is GAGVSQSPRYKVAKRGQDVALRCDPISGHVSLFWYQQALGQGPEFLTYFQNEAQLDKSGLPSDRFFAERPEGSVSTLKIQRTQQEDSAVYLCASTLGISQPQHFGDGTRLSIL.